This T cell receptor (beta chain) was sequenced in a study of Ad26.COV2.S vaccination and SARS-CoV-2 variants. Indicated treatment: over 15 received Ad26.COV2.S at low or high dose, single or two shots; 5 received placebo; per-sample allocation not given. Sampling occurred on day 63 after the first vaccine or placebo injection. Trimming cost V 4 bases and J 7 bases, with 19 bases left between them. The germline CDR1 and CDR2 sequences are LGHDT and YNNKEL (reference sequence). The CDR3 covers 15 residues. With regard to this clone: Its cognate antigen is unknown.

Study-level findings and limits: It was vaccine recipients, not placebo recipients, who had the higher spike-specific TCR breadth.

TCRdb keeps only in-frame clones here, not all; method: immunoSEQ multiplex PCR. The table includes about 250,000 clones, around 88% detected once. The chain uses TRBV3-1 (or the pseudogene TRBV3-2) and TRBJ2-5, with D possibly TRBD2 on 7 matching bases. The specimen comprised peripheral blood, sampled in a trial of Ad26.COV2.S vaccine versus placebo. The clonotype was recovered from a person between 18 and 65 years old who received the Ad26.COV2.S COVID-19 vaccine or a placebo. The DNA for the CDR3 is TGTGCCAGCAGCCTCATACTGGGGGGGCCCGGGACCCAGTACTTC. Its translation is CASSLILGGPGTQYF.